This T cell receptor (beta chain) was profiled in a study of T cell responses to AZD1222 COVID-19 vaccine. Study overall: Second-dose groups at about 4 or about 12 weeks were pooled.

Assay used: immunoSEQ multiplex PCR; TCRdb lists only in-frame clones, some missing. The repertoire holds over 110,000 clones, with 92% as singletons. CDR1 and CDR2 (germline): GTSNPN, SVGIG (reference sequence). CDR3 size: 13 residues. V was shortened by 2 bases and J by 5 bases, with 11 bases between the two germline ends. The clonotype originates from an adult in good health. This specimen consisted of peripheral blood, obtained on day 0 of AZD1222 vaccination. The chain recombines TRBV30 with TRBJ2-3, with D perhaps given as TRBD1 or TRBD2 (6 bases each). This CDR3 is CAWSFGGGDTQYF. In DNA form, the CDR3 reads TGTGCCTGGAGTTTCGGGGGCGGAGATACGCAGTATTTT.